Below are 25 T cell receptor beta chains sequenced from a single sample in a study of siplizumab effects on memory and regulatory T cells. Sequencing used immunoSEQ multiplex PCR; TCRdb keeps in-frame clones, though not all of them. The profile shows tens of thousands of clones, under 95% of them singletons. The sample comprised CD8+ T cells sorted from blood. The receptors here all came from a human donor in good health.

The V call is TRBV4-1, the J call TRBJ1-1; TRBD1 is a possible D gene (6 bases). The CDR3 totals 18 residues. Germline-derived CDR1 and CDR2 are MGHRA and YSYEKL. Trimming left V 3 bases short and J 0 bases short, with 20 bases between. The CDR3 bases are TGCGCCAGCAGCCACGATGGACAGCAGACGTACATGAACACTGAAGCTTTCTTT. It encodes CASSHDGQQTYMNTEAFF.

The rearrangement uses TRBV7-9 and TRBJ1-2, with D tentatively TRBD1 (6 bases). CDR1 SEHNR and CDR2 FQNEAQ come from the germline V gene (reference sequence). This CDR3 comprises 12 residues. The V gene lost 7 bases and the J gene lost 6 bases, with 12 bases spanning the gap. CDR3 sequence: CASMKGGNGYTF. The CDR3 DNA is TGTGCCAGCATGAAGGGGGGGAATGGCTACACCTTC. Supplemented by reference TRBV7-9 and TRBJ1-2, the full variable domain reads DTGVSQNPRHKITKRGQNVTFRCDPISEHNRLYWYRQTLGQGPEFLTYFQNEAQLEKSRLLSDRFSAERPKGSFSTLEIQRTEQGDSAMYLCASMKGGNGYTFGSGTRLTVV.

The gene calls are TRBV2 and TRBJ2-5; 11 nucleotides align to TRBD2. The CDR3 totals 16 residues. Trimming cost V 3 bases and J 4 bases; bases outside gene matches: 7. Germline V CDR1 and CDR2: SNHLY, FYNNEI. The CDR3: CASSESSGGARETQYF. Here the CDR3 DNA reads TGTGCCAGCAGTGAGAGTAGCGGGGGGGCCAGAGAGACCCAGTACTTC. The full variable domain, completed using reference TRBV2 and TRBJ2-5, is EPEVTQTPSHQVTQMGQEVILRCVPISNHLYFYWYRQILGQKVEFLVSFYNNEISEKSEIFDDQFSVERPDGSNFTLKIRSTKLEDSAMYFCASSESSGGARETQYFGPGTRLLVL.

J is TRBJ2-1 and V is TRBV18; 8 bases match TRBD2. Trimming removed 0 bases from V and 3 bases from J; junction bases left unmatched: 7. There are 17 residues in the CDR3. The V gene's germline CDR1 is KGHSH and CDR2 LQKENI. The chain's CDR3 is CASSPPEGLAYYNEQFF. The CDR3 DNA is TGTGCCAGCTCACCACCTGAAGGACTAGCCTACTACAATGAGCAGTTCTTC.

V and J are TRBV9 and TRBJ2-3; 9 bases are shared with TRBD2. CDR1 is SGDLS and CDR2 is YYNGEE in the germline V gene. The V segment lost 5 bases and the J segment 6 bases; nucleotides outside the gene matches: 10. The CDR3 is 15 residues long. The CDR3, as DNA: TGTGCCAGCAGTAGTTCAGGAGCGGGAGGCGATACGCAGTATTTT. This encodes CASSSSGAGGDTQYF. Together with reference TRBV9 and TRBJ2-3, the CDR3 gives the full variable domain: DSGVTQTPKHLITATGQRVTLRCSPRSGDLSVYWYQQSLDQGLQFLIQYYNGEERAKGNILERFSAQQFPDLHSELNLSSLELGDSALYFCASSSSGAGGDTQYFGPGTRLTVL.

The V and J genes are TRBV2 and TRBJ1-4; 7 nucleotides align to TRBD1. Germline trimming cut 0 bases from V and 2 bases from J; bases unmatched to any gene: 3. Germline CDR1 reads SNHLY; CDR2 reads FYNNEI. The CDR3 loop spans 16 amino acids. The CDR3 bases are TGTGCCAGCAGTGAAGCAGGGGGCTTGACTAATGAAAAACTGTTTTTT. It yields the protein CASSEAGGLTNEKLFF.

J is TRBJ2-7 and V is TRBV13; no definite D call. The CDR3 is 13 residues long. Germline CDR1 and CDR2: PRHDT and FYEKMQ (reference sequence). The germline V and J ends were trimmed by 4 bases and 5 bases, with 12 bases remaining between them. For the CDR3, the DNA is TGTGCCAGCAGCTCTAGAACGGGTCACGAGCAGTACTTC. This gives the protein CASSSRTGHEQYF. The whole variable domain, filled in from reference TRBV13 and TRBJ2-7, reads AAGVIQSPRHLIKEKRETATLKCYPIPRHDTVYWYQQGPGQDPQFLISFYEKMQSDKGSIPDRFSAQQFSDYHSELNMSSLELGDSALYFCASSSRTGHEQYFGPGTRLTVT.

The sample holds one count of this clone. This chain connects TRBV10-3 to TRBJ2-3, with D perhaps matching TRBD1 or TRBD2 (6 bases each). This CDR3 contains 15 residues. V was shortened by 3 bases and J by 2 bases, with 12 bases between the two germline ends. Germline CDR1 is ENHRY and CDR2 is SYGVKD. The DNA for the CDR3 is TGTGCCATCAGTGAAGGGGGACTTAACACAGATACGCAGTATTTT. Amino acids: CAISEGGLNTDTQYF.

A word on this clone: Other DNA sequences in the sample encode the same CDR3. This sequence joins TRBV5-6 and TRBJ2-7, with D maybe TRBD2 (5 bases). Trimming took 0 bases from V and 5 from J, leaving 6 bases between them. CDR1 and CDR2 (germline): SGHDT, YYEEEE. The CDR3 spans 12 residues. CDR3 sequence (DNA): TGTGCCAGCAGCTTGGCGGGGAACGAGCAGTACTTC. Its translation: CASSLAGNEQYF.

The rearrangement uses TRBV6-1 and TRBJ2-3; D is unclear. V was cut by 7 bases and J by 0 bases, with 14 bases left in between. Germline loops: CDR1 MNHNS, CDR2 SASEGT. This CDR3 comprises 15 residues. The CDR3 reads CASKNEGPSTDTQYF. CDR3 nucleotides: TGTGCCAGCAAGAACGAAGGACCTAGCACAGATACGCAGTATTTT.

V and J are TRBV7-6 and TRBJ2-7, with TRBD2 matching over 7 bases. The V gene end was trimmed by 4 bases and the J gene end by 2 bases; junction bases not matched to a gene: 8. Germline assignment: CDR1 SGHVS and CDR2 FNYEAQ. The CDR3 covers 15 residues. The CDR3 protein is CASSSVTSHTYEQYF. CDR3 bases: TGTGCCAGCAGCTCAGTGACTAGCCATACCTACGAGCAGTACTTC. Together with reference TRBV7-6 and TRBJ2-7, the CDR3 gives the full variable domain: GAGVSQSPRYKVTKRGQDVALRCDPISGHVSLYWYRQALGQGPEFLTYFNYEAQQDKSGLPNDRFSAERPEGSISTLTIQRTEQRDSAMYRCASSSVTSHTYEQYFGPGTRLTVT.

The chain employs TRBV11-2 and TRBJ2-1, with 9 bases lining up with TRBD1. With V trimmed by 0 bases and J by 6 bases, 3 bases remained unmatched. The CDR3 consists of 15 residues. Germline V lookup: CDR1 SGHAT, CDR2 FQNNGV. CDR3 DNA: TGTGCCAGCAGCTTAGAGGGACAGGGAGGCAATGAGCAGTTCTTC. The encoded protein is CASSLEGQGGNEQFF.

This chain uses TRBV13 with TRBJ1-1; no clear D. Germline V gene data show CDR1 as PRHDT and CDR2 as FYEKMQ (reference sequence). The V gene lost 4 bases and the J gene lost 1 base, with 7 bases spanning the gap. CDR3 size: 13 residues. CDR3 DNA: TGTGCCAGCAGCTCCCGATCGAACACTGAAGCTTTCTTT. It yields the protein CASSSRSNTEAFF.

This clone has a handful of counts. The sample carries other DNA sequences with the same CDR3. This rearrangement joins TRBV9 to TRBJ2-7, with 7 bases matching TRBD1. The CDR3 runs to 12 residues. CDR1 and CDR2 from the germline V gene are SGDLS and YYNGEE. The V segment lost 3 bases and the J segment 4 bases; nucleotides outside the gene matches: 1. The CDR3 bases are TGTGCCAGCAGCGGACAGGGTTACGAGCAGTACTTC. Translated: CASSGQGYEQYF. Full variable domain (remainder filled in from reference TRBV9 and TRBJ2-7): DSGVTQTPKHLITATGQRVTLRCSPRSGDLSVYWYQQSLDQGLQFLIQYYNGEERAKGNILERFSAQQFPDLHSELNLSSLELGDSALYFCASSGQGYEQYFGPGTRLTVT.

This chain links TRBV5-4 with TRBJ2-7; D may be TRBD2 (6 bases). This CDR3 is built from 15 residues. The V gene lost 5 bases and the J gene lost 0 bases, with 15 bases spanning the gap. CDR1 and CDR2 (germline): SGHNT, YYREEE (reference sequence). The CDR3 here is CASSWGASASYEQYF. Written as DNA, the CDR3 is TGTGCCAGCAGTTGGGGTGCTAGCGCCTCCTACGAGCAGTACTTC.

V usage is TRBV6-1 and J usage is TRBJ1-3; no firm D call. Trimming removed 2 bases at V and 1 base at J, with 9 bases between. This CDR3 comprises 15 residues. Germline V gene sequence: CDR1 MNHNS, CDR2 SASEGT. The CDR3 loop is CASSEQPLSGNTIYF. DNA for the CDR3: TGTGCCAGCAGTGAACAACCCCTATCTGGAAACACCATATATTTT.

This chain uses TRBV18 with TRBJ1-2, with D perhaps matching TRBD1 (6 bases). The germline V gene has CDR1 KGHSH and CDR2 LQKENI. The germline V and J ends were trimmed by 3 bases and 8 bases, with 13 bases remaining between them. CDR3 length: 13 residues. CDR3 bases: TGTGCCAGCTCACCCCCGCCAGGGGTAGGCTACACCTTC. This codes for CASSPPPGVGYTF.

The rearrangement links TRBV11-2 to TRBJ2-1; 11 positions agree with TRBD2. This CDR3 is 15 amino acids long. V was pared by 4 bases and J by 2 bases, with 1 base of the junction left unmatched. Germline V gene lookup returns CDR1 SGHAT and CDR2 FQNNGV. The CDR3 sequence: CASSYSGGAYNEQFF. CDR3 DNA: TGTGCCAGCAGCTATAGCGGGGGGGCCTACAATGAGCAGTTCTTC.

The sample holds one count of this clone. The chain employs TRBV5-6 and TRBJ2-2; TRBD2 matches at 9 bases. The germline V gene has CDR1 SGHDT and CDR2 YYEEEE. The CDR3 length is 17 residues. V gave up 4 bases and J gave up 7 bases; unmatched junction bases: 14. DNA for the CDR3: TGTGCCAGCAGCCGCCGGAGCGGCGGGGGGGCTCACGGGGAGCTGTTTTTT. Translating gives CASSRRSGGGAHGELFF.

The V and J genes are TRBV6-6 and TRBJ1-1, with 7 bases lining up with TRBD1. Germline assignment: CDR1 MNHNY and CDR2 SVGAGI (reference sequence). The length of the CDR3 is 14 residues. V lost 6 bases and J lost 5; bases outside the gene matches: 9. The CDR3 sequence is CASRTPTGATEAFF. CDR3 nucleotide sequence: TGTGCCAGCAGAACTCCTACAGGGGCGACTGAAGCTTTCTTT.

This sequence joins TRBV7-8 and TRBJ1-1; the match to TRBD1 covers 9 bases. The trim removed 3 bases at V and 3 bases at J, leaving 5 bases unmatched. In germline, CDR1 is SGHVS, CDR2 FQNEAQ. This CDR3 has 15 amino acids. DNA of the CDR3: TGTGCCAGCAGCTTTCTCTGGACAGGGGACACTGAAGCTTTCTTT. It yields the protein CASSFLWTGDTEAFF.

V and J are TRBV5-1 and TRBJ2-1; 9 bases agree with TRBD2. V dropped 4 bases and J dropped 2; count of bases not matched to a gene: 7. CDR3 size: 16 residues. Germline V gene data show CDR1 as SGHRS and CDR2 as YFSETQ. CDR3 loop: CASSAVAGDPYNEQFF. CDR3 nucleotide sequence: TGCGCCAGCAGCGCCGTAGCGGGGGACCCCTACAATGAGCAGTTCTTC.

This chain uses TRBV21-1 with TRBJ2-2; whether TRBD1, the table's D call, matches the DNA was not checked. TRBV21-1 is assigned pseudogene status. The CDR3 runs 15 residues. The CDR3 region has the DNA TGTGCCAGCAGCAAACCTGCCCAGGGAACCGGGGAGCTGTTTTTT. Its translation: CASSKPAQGTGELFF.

The rearrangement joins TRBV11-2 to TRBJ1-2; 7 nucleotides match TRBD1. V was clipped by 4 bases and J by 4 bases; unmatched bases: 3. CDR1 and CDR2 (germline): SGHAT, FQNNGV. The CDR3 is 13 amino acids. DNA for the CDR3: TGTGCCAGCAGCTACGGGACAGCCTATGGCTACACCTTC. The encoded protein is CASSYGTAYGYTF.

This chain uses TRBV7-9 with TRBJ2-2, with TRBD2 identical over 10 bases. Germline V CDR1 and CDR2: SEHNR, FQNEAQ (reference sequence). Trimming took 5 bases from V and 2 from J; bases not matched to a gene: 5. CDR3 length: 16 residues. As DNA, the CDR3 is TGTGCCAGCAGCCCAGCGGGGGGGCATAACACCGGGGAGCTGTTTTTT. Encoded protein: CASSPAGGHNTGELFF. Looking up the rest from reference TRBV7-9 and TRBJ2-2 gives the full variable domain: DTGVSQNPRHKITKRGQNVTFRCDPISEHNRLYWYRQTLGQGPEFLTYFQNEAQLEKSRLLSDRFSAERPKGSFSTLEIQRTEQGDSAMYLCASSPAGGHNTGELFFGEGSRLTVL.